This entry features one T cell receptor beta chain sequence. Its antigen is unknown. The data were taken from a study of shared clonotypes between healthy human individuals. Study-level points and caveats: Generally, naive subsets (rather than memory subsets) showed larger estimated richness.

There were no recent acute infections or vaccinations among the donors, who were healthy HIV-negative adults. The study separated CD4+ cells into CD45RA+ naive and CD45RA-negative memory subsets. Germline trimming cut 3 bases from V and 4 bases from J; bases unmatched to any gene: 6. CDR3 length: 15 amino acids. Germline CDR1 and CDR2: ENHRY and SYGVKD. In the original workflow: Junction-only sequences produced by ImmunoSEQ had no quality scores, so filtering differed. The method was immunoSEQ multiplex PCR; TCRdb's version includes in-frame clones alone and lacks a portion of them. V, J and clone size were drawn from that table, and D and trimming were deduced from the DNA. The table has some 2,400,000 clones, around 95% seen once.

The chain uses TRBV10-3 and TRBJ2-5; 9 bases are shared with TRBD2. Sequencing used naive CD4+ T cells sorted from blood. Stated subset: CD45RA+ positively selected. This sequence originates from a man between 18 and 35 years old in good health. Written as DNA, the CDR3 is TGTGCCATCAGTGATTCTAGCGGGATTGGAGAGACCCAGTACTTC. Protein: CAISDSSGIGETQYF.